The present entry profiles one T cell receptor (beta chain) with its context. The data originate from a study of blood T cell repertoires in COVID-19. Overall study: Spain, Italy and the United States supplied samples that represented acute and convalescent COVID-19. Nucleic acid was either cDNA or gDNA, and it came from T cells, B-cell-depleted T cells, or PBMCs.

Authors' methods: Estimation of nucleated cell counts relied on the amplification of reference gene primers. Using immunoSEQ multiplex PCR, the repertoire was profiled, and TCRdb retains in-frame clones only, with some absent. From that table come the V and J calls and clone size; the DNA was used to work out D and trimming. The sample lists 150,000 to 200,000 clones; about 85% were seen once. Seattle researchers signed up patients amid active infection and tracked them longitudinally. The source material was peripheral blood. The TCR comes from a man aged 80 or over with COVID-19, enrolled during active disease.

CDR3 DNA: TGCGCCAGCAGCCAGTCCCCTAGCGGGGCCACAGATACGCAGTATTTT. It encodes CASSQSPSGATDTQYF. The V call is TRBV4-3, the J call TRBJ2-3, with TRBD2 matching 9 bases. Germline V lookup: CDR1 LGHNA, CDR2 YSLEER. The CDR3 sequence is 16 residues long. The junction had 6 bases not matched to a gene; V was cut back by 3 bases and J by 2 bases.